This T cell receptor beta chain was recorded in a study of T cells after posttransplantation cyclophosphamide. The assay was immunoSEQ multiplex PCR, and TCRdb's table has in-frame clones only and misses some. The sample has fewer than 60,000 clones, roughly 94% seen once; the top ten hold 2.9%. Concerning this clone itself: Its antigen is not identified.

Study-wide results and limits: Tissue-infiltrating T cells from skin or gut overlapped little with blood T cells.

Peripheral blood was collected from the related graft donor on the marrow donation day. CDR1 and CDR2 from the germline V gene are KGHSH and LQKENI. The germline V and J ends were trimmed by 5 bases and 4 bases, with 9 bases remaining between them. The CDR3 spans 14 residues. This chain uses TRBV18 with TRBJ2-6, with no clear D. Sample: PBMCs. This sequence was found in a woman in her thirties in good health and a related stem cell transplant donor. In DNA form, the CDR3 reads TGTGCCAGCTCAATTGGAGTCGGGGCCAACGTCCTGACTTTC. It codes for CASSIGVGANVLTF.